A selection of T cell receptor beta chains follows, all from one sample in a study of Graves' ophthalmopathy and Graves' hyperthyroidism. TCRdb re-derived calls from the multiplex PCR reads in MiXCR, one entry per CDR3 protein. The sample carries more than 1,000,000 distinct CDR3 sequences, roughly two fifths recorded once. The sequencing sample was made of peripheral blood or thyroid tissue (not recorded which). Source of these receptors: an adult man with Graves' hyperthyroidism. CDR3s include the opening cysteine and the closing phenylalanine or tryptophan. Fields, in order: V gene, J gene, D gene, clone size, CDR3 protein, CDR3 DNA. The D gene is left open where the match is weak. Clone size appears in some rows only: once, few, many, or a class for an expanded clone.

v_gene: TRBV28; j_gene: TRBJ2-6; d_gene: -; abundance: many; CDR3aa: CASTRDTISGANVLTF; CDR3nt: TGTGCCAGCACCCGGGACACCATCTCTGGGGCCAACGTCCTGACTTTC
v_gene: TRBV5-1; j_gene: TRBJ2-3; d_gene: TRBD2; abundance: -; CDR3aa: CASTSGGHTDTQYF; CDR3nt: TGCGCCAGCACCAGCGGGGGGCACACAGATACGCAGTATTTT
v_gene: TRBV2; j_gene: TRBJ1-5; d_gene: -; abundance: -; CDR3aa: CASSLKSGHQPQHF; CDR3nt: TGTGCCAGCAGTTTAAAGTCAGGGCATCAGCCCCAGCATTTT
v_gene: TRBV12-5; j_gene: TRBJ1-1; d_gene: -; abundance: many; CDR3aa: CASGRENTEAFF; CDR3nt: TGTGCTAGTGGACGAGAGAACACTGAAGCTTTCTTT
v_gene: TRBV7-9; j_gene: TRBJ1-1; d_gene: -; abundance: -; CDR3aa: CASSPEAGIVAFF; CDR3nt: TGTGCCAGCAGCCCCGAAGCAGGGATCGTCGCTTTCTTT
v_gene: TRBV2; j_gene: TRBJ2-5; d_gene: TRBD2; abundance: -; CDR3aa: CASSPSGGAQYF; CDR3nt: TGTGCCAGCAGTCCTAGCGGGGGGGCCCAGTACTTC
v_gene: TRBV6-6; j_gene: TRBJ2-2; d_gene: -; abundance: -; CDR3aa: CASSIRGRGTGELFF; CDR3nt: TGTGCCAGCTCCATCCGGGGCCGGGGCACCGGGGAGCTGTTTTTT
v_gene: TRBV6-9; j_gene: TRBJ1-1; d_gene: -; abundance: many; CDR3aa: CASSYGSRWQNTEAFF; CDR3nt: TGTGCCAGCAGTTACGGCAGCCGTTGGCAGAACACTGAAGCTTTCTTT
v_gene: TRBV20-1; j_gene: TRBJ1-2; d_gene: -; abundance: -; CDR3aa: CNAREGTLYGYTF; CDR3nt: TGCAATGCTAGAGAGGGAACGCTCTATGGCTACACCTTC
v_gene: TRBV7-6; j_gene: TRBJ2-7; d_gene: -; abundance: many; CDR3aa: CASSLAATPLEQYF; CDR3nt: TGTGCCAGCAGCTTAGCGGCAACCCCCTTGGAGCAGTACTTC
v_gene: TRBV5-5; j_gene: TRBJ1-5; d_gene: TRBD1; abundance: few; CDR3aa: CASSLGDSRNQPQHF; CDR3nt: TGTGCCAGCAGCTTGGGGGACAGCCGGAATCAGCCCCAGCATTTT
v_gene: TRBV12-3/TRBV12-4; j_gene: TRBJ1-2; d_gene: TRBD1; abundance: -; CDR3aa: CASSSRTGSDGYTF; CDR3nt: TGTGCCAGCAGTTCCCGGACAGGGTCGGATGGCTACACCTTC
v_gene: TRBV29-1; j_gene: TRBJ2-5; d_gene: TRBD2; abundance: many; CDR3aa: CSVKLASGTSRKTQYF; CDR3nt: TGCAGCGTTAAACTTGCTTCCGGGACTAGCAGAAAGACCCAGTACTTC